Following are 31 T cell receptor beta chains from one sample sequenced in a study of type 1 and type 2 diabetes patients. The PCR template was genomic DNA. The TCR beta CDR3 region was amplified using 30 forward and 13 reverse primers. Via MiXCR, TCRdb re-called the multiplex PCR reads, giving one row per CDR3 protein. The table has 280,000 or so distinct CDR3 sequences, approximately 50% seen once; the top ten hold roughly 15%. Sequencing was performed on peripheral blood mononuclear cells (PBMCs). The source of these receptors is a man aged 18 to 30 with type 2 diabetes.

The chain joins TRBV24-1 to TRBJ1-6, with TRBD1 as a possible D gene (6 bases). CDR1 and CDR2 from the germline V gene are KGHDR and SFDVKD. This CDR3 is 12 amino acids long. Trimming shortened V by 7 bases and J by 8 bases, and 8 bases separated the two germline ends. The CDR3 sequence: CATRGADSPLHF. The CDR3 region has the DNA TGTGCCACCAGGGGGGCGGATTCACCCCTCCACTTT.

This clonotype was seen a handful of times. This rearrangement joins TRBV2 to TRBJ2-3; 15 bases are shared with TRBD2. Germline CDR1 and CDR2: SNHLY and FYNNEI. This CDR3 contains 16 residues. Trimming cost V 6 bases and J 4 bases; bases outside gene matches: 5. The CDR3 DNA follows: TGTGCCAGCAGCCCCGGACTAGCGGGAGGGCCAGATACGCAGTATTTT. This gives the protein CASSPGLAGGPDTQYF.

About this clonotype itself: The junction departs from germline at one end; a sequencing error may be responsible. The chain links TRBV6-5 to TRBJ2-7; TRBD2 matches at 11 bases. The length of the CDR3 is 14 residues. Germline loops: CDR1 MNHEY, CDR2 SVGAGI. The CDR3 DNA follows: TGTGCCGGCAGTCTAGCGGGAGGCCCCTACGAGCAGTACTTC. It codes for CAGSLAGGPYEQYF.

This clonotype was detected many times. This chain links TRBV30 with TRBJ2-7; maybe TRBD1 (5 bases). Germline V gives CDR1 GTSNPN, CDR2 SVGIG (reference sequence). The CDR3 is made up of 13 amino acids. Trimming pared 1 base from V and 3 bases from J, leaving 10 bases between. The CDR3 spells CAWSGQNLYEQYF. DNA of the CDR3: TGTGCCTGGAGTGGACAGAACCTCTACGAGCAGTACTTC.

This chain links TRBV2 with TRBJ2-7; no clear D gene. CDR1 is SNHLY and CDR2 is FYNNEI in the germline V gene. The CDR3 has 12 residues. Trimming took 6 bases from V and 6 from J, leaving 12 bases between them. CDR3 loop: CASSLQVTEQYF. DNA for the CDR3: TGTGCCAGCAGCCTTCAGGTCACCGAGCAGTACTTC.

Turning to this clonotype: Relative to the germline gene, one junction end is altered; a read error may explain this. V usage is TRBV2 and J usage is TRBJ1-4; the D gene is possibly TRBD1 (5 bases). The CDR3 covers 17 residues. Germline V lookup: CDR1 SNHLY, CDR2 FYNNEI. DNA of the CDR3: TGCGCCAGCAGCCAAGGAGGCCCACAGGCAACTAATGAAAAACTGTTTTTT. It is translated as CASSQGGPQATNEKLFF. Complete variable domain (other parts from reference TRBV2 and TRBJ1-4): EPEVTQTPSHQVTQMGQEVILRCVPISNHLYFYWYRQILGQKVEFLVSFYNNEISEKSEIFDDQFSVERPDGSNFTLKIRSTKLEDSAMYFCASSQGGPQATNEKLFFGSGTQLSVL.

The rearrangement links TRBV20-1 to TRBJ2-3; D possibly corresponds to TRBD2 (5 bases). In germline, CDR1 is DFQATT, CDR2 SNEGSKA (reference sequence). V was pared by 1 base and J by 6 bases, with 14 bases between. The CDR3 length is 14 residues. The CDR3: CSARVQGLGDTQYF. The CDR3 nucleotides read TGCAGTGCTAGAGTACAAGGACTCGGGGATACGCAGTATTTT.

This clonotype has at least ten counts. The V and J genes are TRBV2 and TRBJ1-2, with D possibly being TRBD1 (5 bases). The V gene's germline CDR1 is SNHLY and CDR2 FYNNEI. Trimming left V 5 bases short and J 5 bases short, with 9 bases between. This CDR3 is 12 amino acids long. The DNA of the CDR3 is TGTGCCAGCAGTCAGGGTGGGTATGGCTACACCTTC. Translating it yields CASSQGGYGYTF.

This clonotype showed up just a few times. The chain carries TRBV30 and TRBJ2-1; 10 nucleotides agree with TRBD1. Trimming removed 2 bases from V and 4 bases from J; junction bases left unmatched: 5. The CDR3 is made up of 15 amino acids. Germline CDR1 and CDR2: GTSNPN and SVGIG (reference sequence). CDR3: CAWSTGQGLYNEQFF. CDR3 in DNA: TGTGCCTGGAGTACGGGACAGGGGCTATACAATGAGCAGTTCTTC.

V and J are TRBV2 and TRBJ2-7; TRBD1 aligns across 8 bases. This CDR3 contains 14 residues. CDR1 and CDR2 from the germline V gene are SNHLY and FYNNEI. The junction had 9 bases not matched to a gene; V was cut back by 5 bases and J by 6 bases. CDR3 DNA sequence: TGTGCCAGCAGTTTTGGGACAGGTACGGGCGAGCAGTACTTC. Protein sequence: CASSFGTGTGEQYF.

This clonotype showed up just once. This sequence joins TRBV5-1 and TRBJ2-5; TRBD1 agrees at 7 bases. V trimming: 3 bases; J trimming: 5 bases; junction bases outside the gene matches: 13. This CDR3 has 16 residues. CDR1 is SGHRS, CDR2 YFSETQ, per germline. The DNA for the CDR3 is TGCGCCAGCAGCTCCAGAACCTATACAGGGGAGGAGACCCAGTACTTC. Its protein is CASSSRTYTGEETQYF.

V gene TRBV20-1 combines with J gene TRBJ2-2, with a tentative D call TRBD2 (6 bases). In germline, CDR1 is DFQATT, CDR2 SNEGSKA (reference sequence). Trimming stripped 3 bases from V and 2 bases from J, with 10 bases between. The CDR3 sequence is 14 residues long. The CDR3 nucleotides are TGCAGTGCTAGGGACTACCTTAACACCGGGGAGCTGTTTTTT. Amino acids: CSARDYLNTGELFF.

The chain recombines TRBV29-1 with TRBJ2-5, with 10 bases that match TRBD1. The CDR3 is made up of 17 amino acids. Germline V lookup: CDR1 SQVTM, CDR2 ANQGSEA. V lost 7 bases and J lost 0; bases outside the gene matches: 14. The CDR3 DNA reads as TGCAGCGCCCTCAGATTGAAGGGACAGGGGTACCAAGAGACCCAGTACTTC. As protein: CSALRLKGQGYQETQYF. The entire variable domain, with the rest obtained from reference TRBV29-1 and TRBJ2-5, is as follows: SAVISQKPSRDICQRGTSLTIQCQVDSQVTMMFWYRQQPGQSLTLIATANQGSEATYESGFVIDKFPISRPNLTFSTLTVSNMSPEDSSIYLCSALRLKGQGYQETQYFGPGTRLLVL.

This clonotype was detected a few times. The CDR3 spells CASSPRTSPTPYEQYF. In nucleotides, the CDR3 is TGTGCCAGCAGCCCCAGGACTAGCCCGACTCCCTACGAGCAGTACTTC. The J gene is TRBJ2-7, the V gene TRBV13, with 8 nucleotides matching TRBD2. Germline trimming cut 5 bases from V and 2 bases from J; bases unmatched to any gene: 11. Germline loops: CDR1 PRHDT, CDR2 FYEKMQ (reference sequence). This CDR3 is 16 amino acids long.

The chain couples TRBV19 to TRBJ2-1, with D uncertain. The CDR3 loop spans 16 amino acids. Trimming removed 1 base at V and 7 bases at J, with 17 bases between. Looked up from germline, CDR1 is LNHDA and CDR2 is SQIVND (reference sequence). The CDR3 loop is CASSIGAAGLGNEQFF. DNA for the CDR3: TGTGCCAGTAGTATAGGGGCGGCAGGATTAGGGAATGAGCAGTTCTTC.

The chain links TRBV12-3 or TRBV12-4 to TRBJ2-7; 9 nucleotides agree with TRBD1. TRBJ2-1 matches the DNA end more closely, so the J call is doubtful. The CDR3 covers 14 residues. Here the CDR3 DNA reads TGTGCCAGCAGCCCGACAGGGGGGAGGGATGAGCAGTTCTTC. It codes for CASSPTGGRDEQFF.

As concerns this clonotype: At one end, the junction sequence differs from germline, possibly due to a read error. J is TRBJ1-4 and V is TRBV20-1; D is unclear. Per the germline V gene, CDR1 is DFQATT and CDR2 is SNEGSKA (reference sequence). The CDR3 covers 12 residues. The CDR3 DNA follows: TGCAGTGCTAGAGAGACTAGCGAAAAACTGTCTTTT. Residues: CSARETSEKLSF.

The chain uses TRBV6-4 and TRBJ2-2; 8 bases map to TRBD2. This CDR3 has 14 residues. Germline CDR1 reads MRHNA; CDR2 reads SNTAGT. The ends lost 2 bases at V and 4 bases at J; junction bases unmatched: 0. CDR3 DNA sequence: TGTGCCAGCAGTGACGGGACTAGCACCGGGGAGCTGTTTTTT. This codes for CASSDGTSTGELFF.

Points on this clonotype: Sequence at one end of the junction differs from germline and may be a read error. This sequence joins TRBV6-1 and TRBJ1-2; no firm D call. The CDR3 extends over 15 amino acids. Germline V gene lookup returns CDR1 MNHNS and CDR2 SASEGT. The CDR3 here is CASSDRGHLPRDYNF. The CDR3 DNA is TGTGCCAGCAGTGACCGAGGGCATTTACCAAGAGACTACAACTTC.

This clonotype has just a few counts. The CDR3 protein is CASSTGTDGETQYF. In DNA form, the CDR3 reads TGTGCCAGCAGCACCGGGACAGATGGGGAGACCCAGTACTTC. This chain links TRBV7-2 with TRBJ2-5; TRBD1 matches 7 bases. The CDR3 has 14 amino acids. The germline V gene has CDR1 SGHTA and CDR2 FQGNSA. Trimming at V came to 5 bases and at J to 5 bases, leaving 8 bases not matched to a gene.

As for this clonotype: A read error may account for a junction end that differs from germline. V is TRBV15 and J is TRBJ2-1; TRBD1 agrees at 9 bases. This CDR3 spans 16 amino acids. The germline V gene encodes CDR1 LNHNV and CDR2 YYDKDF (reference sequence). The CDR3 DNA reads TGTACCACCAGCAGGAACCGGGACAGGGTTTACAATGAGCAGTTCTTC. It translates to CTTSRNRDRVYNEQFF.

This rearrangement joins TRBV12-3 or TRBV12-4 to TRBJ1-2, with no clear D. CDR3 length: 14 residues. V was shortened by 8 bases and J by 8 bases, with 21 bases between the two germline ends. DNA for the CDR3: TGTGCCAGCCATCCGCTAGGTATTAACCCGGGCTACACCTTC. This codes for CASHPLGINPGYTF.

This clonotype was counted ten times or more. The CDR3 DNA sequence: TGTGCCACCAGCAGACCTCGGACAGGGCTTCAAGAGACCCAGTACTTC. Its translation is CATSRPRTGLQETQYF. J is TRBJ2-5 and V is TRBV15, with 8 bases aligning to TRBD1. Germline values: CDR1 LNHNV, CDR2 YYDKDF (reference sequence). After removal of 2 bases from V and 2 bases from J, the junction contained 7 bases not matched to a gene. The CDR3 sequence is 16 residues long.

The chain has TRBV12-3 or TRBV12-4 and TRBJ1-2; no reliable D call. This CDR3 has 14 residues. The V and J ends lost 5 bases and 4 bases respectively, with 14 bases between them. This CDR3 is CASSELGSSYGYTF. The CDR3 coding sequence is TGTGCCAGCAGTGAATTAGGGTCCTCCTATGGCTACACCTTC.

V usage is TRBV4-1 and J usage is TRBJ2-7; D is possibly TRBD1 or TRBD2 (6 bases each). Trimming pared 6 bases from V and 7 bases from J, leaving 19 bases between. The CDR3 extends over 14 amino acids. The germline V gene encodes CDR1 MGHRA and CDR2 YSYEKL. The CDR3 DNA reads TGCGCCAGCAGGCAGATGGGGGGCGCGGGAGAGCAGTACTTC. Residues: CASRQMGGAGEQYF.

The chain carries TRBV18 and TRBJ2-1; maybe TRBD1 (6 bases). The germline V and J ends were trimmed by 2 bases and 4 bases, with 12 bases remaining between them. Germline assignment: CDR1 KGHSH and CDR2 LQKENI. The CDR3 is 15 amino acids. CDR3 sequence (DNA): TGTGCCAGCTCACCAAGACAGGACCCATACAATGAGCAGTTCTTC. Translating it yields CASSPRQDPYNEQFF.

This chain uses TRBV13 with TRBJ1-4; D gene ambiguous. Per germline, CDR1 PRHDT and CDR2 FYEKMQ (reference sequence). V lost 10 bases and J lost 0, with 9 bases in between. This CDR3 is built from 13 residues. CDR3 sequence reads: CATSDATNEKLFF. The CDR3 nucleotides read TGTGCCACCAGTGATGCAACTAATGAAAAACTGTTTTTT.

This clonotype was recorded a few times. The chain combines TRBV19 with TRBJ2-7; D is unresolved. The CDR3 sequence is 13 residues long. The V and J ends lost 2 bases and 2 bases respectively, with 7 bases between them. Germline assignment: CDR1 LNHDA and CDR2 SQIVND (reference sequence). CDR3 bases: TGTGCCAGTAGTATAAACGGACCCTACGAGCAGTACTTC. Protein sequence: CASSINGPYEQYF.

This chain links TRBV2 with TRBJ2-3; D is possibly TRBD1 or TRBD2 (5 bases each). Trimming took 11 bases from V and 0 from J, leaving 15 bases between them. Germline CDR1 and CDR2: SNHLY and FYNNEI. The CDR3 extends over 14 amino acids. The CDR3 DNA follows: TGTGCCGGGAAATCCGGGACGAGCACAGATACGCAGTATTTT. It yields the protein CAGKSGTSTDTQYF. The entire variable domain, with the rest obtained from reference TRBV2 and TRBJ2-3, is as follows: EPEVTQTPSHQVTQMGQEVILRCVPISNHLYFYWYRQILGQKVEFLVSFYNNEISEKSEIFDDQFSVERPDGSNFTLKIRSTKLEDSAMYFCAGKSGTSTDTQYFGPGTRLTVL.

This sequence joins TRBV19 and TRBJ1-1, with D uncertain. V was trimmed by 5 bases and J by 7 bases, leaving 11 bases between them. Germline CDR1 LNHDA, CDR2 SQIVND (reference sequence). The CDR3 runs to 12 residues. The CDR3 here is CASSLRTDEAFF. In DNA form, the CDR3 reads TGTGCCAGTAGTTTGCGGACCGATGAAGCTTTCTTT.

The V call is TRBV7-9, the J call TRBJ2-5, with no clear D. The CDR3 totals 13 residues. Trimming left V 3 bases short and J 5 bases short, with 10 bases between. The germline V gene encodes CDR1 SEHNR and CDR2 FQNEAQ (reference sequence). CDR3 nucleotides: TGTGCCAGCAGCTTCGAGGTGGGGGAGACCCAGTACTTC. Translated, it gives CASSFEVGETQYF.